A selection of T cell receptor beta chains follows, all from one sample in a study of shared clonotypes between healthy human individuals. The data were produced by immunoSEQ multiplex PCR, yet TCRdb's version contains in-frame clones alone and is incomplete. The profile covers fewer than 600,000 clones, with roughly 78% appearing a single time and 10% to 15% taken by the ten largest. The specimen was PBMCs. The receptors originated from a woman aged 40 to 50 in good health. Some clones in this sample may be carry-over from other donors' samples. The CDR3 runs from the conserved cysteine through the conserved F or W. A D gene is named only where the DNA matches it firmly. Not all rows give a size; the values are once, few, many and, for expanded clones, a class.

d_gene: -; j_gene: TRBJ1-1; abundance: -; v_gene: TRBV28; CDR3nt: TGTGCCAGCAGGGACCCGGGACGGTTGACAATGAACACTGAAGCTTTCTTT; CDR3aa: CASRDPGRLTMNTEAFF
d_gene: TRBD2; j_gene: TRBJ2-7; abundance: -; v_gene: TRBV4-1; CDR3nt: TGCGCCAGCAGCCTTCAGGGACTAGCGGTCTACGAGCAGTACTTC; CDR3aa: CASSLQGLAVYEQYF
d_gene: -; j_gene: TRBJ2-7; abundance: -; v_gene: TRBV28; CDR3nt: TGTGCCAGCAGTTTCTTGACACGATCCTACGAGCAGTACTTC; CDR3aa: CASSFLTRSYEQYF
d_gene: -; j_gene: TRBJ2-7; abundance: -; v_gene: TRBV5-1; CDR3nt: TGCGCCAGCAGCTTGGTTGGGAACGAGCAGTACTTC; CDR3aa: CASSLVGNEQYF
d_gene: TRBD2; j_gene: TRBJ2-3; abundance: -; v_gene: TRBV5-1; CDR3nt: TGCGCCAGCAGCCCCGGGACTAGCGTTCTAACAGATACGCAGTATTTT; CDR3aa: CASSPGTSVLTDTQYF
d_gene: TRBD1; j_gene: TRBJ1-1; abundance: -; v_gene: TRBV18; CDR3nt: TGTGCCAGCTCACTAACAGGGGGGGACACTGAAGCTTTCTTT; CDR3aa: CASSLTGGDTEAFF
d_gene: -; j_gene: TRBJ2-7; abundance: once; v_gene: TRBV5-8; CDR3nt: TGTGCCAGCAGCTTGCAGGACGAGCAGTACTTC; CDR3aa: CASSLQDEQYF
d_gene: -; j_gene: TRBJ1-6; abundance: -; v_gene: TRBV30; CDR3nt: TGTGCCTGGAGTCGGGGTCAGACCAATTCACCCCTCCACTTT; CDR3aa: CAWSRGQTNSPLHF
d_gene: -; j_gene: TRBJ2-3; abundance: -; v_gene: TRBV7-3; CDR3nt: TGTGCCAGCAGCTTAACACCGACGCAGACTGCAGGGACGCAGTATTTT; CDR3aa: CASSLTPTQTAGTQYF
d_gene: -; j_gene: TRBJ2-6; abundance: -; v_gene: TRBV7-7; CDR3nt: TGTGCCAGCGGTGGTACCTCTGGGGCCAACGTCCTGACTTTC; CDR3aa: CASGGTSGANVLTF
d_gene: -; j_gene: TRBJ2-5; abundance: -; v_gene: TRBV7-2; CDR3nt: TGTGCCAGCAGCAATGGGCTAGCTACAGGGCAGACCCAGTACTTC; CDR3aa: CASSNGLATGQTQYF
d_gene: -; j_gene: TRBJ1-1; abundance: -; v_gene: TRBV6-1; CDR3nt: TGTGCCAGCAGCTGGGGGAGTCCTGAAGCTTTCTTT; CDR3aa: CASSWGSPEAFF
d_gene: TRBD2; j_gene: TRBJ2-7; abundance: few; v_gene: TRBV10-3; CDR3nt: TGTGCCATCTCCGAGCGGGAGGTGTACGAGCAGTACTTC; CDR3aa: CAISEREVYEQYF
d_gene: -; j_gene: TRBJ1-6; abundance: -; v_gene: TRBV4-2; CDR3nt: TGTGCCAGCAGCCAAGGTCGATGGATGGGTTCACCCCTCCACTTT; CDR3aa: CASSQGRWMGSPLHF
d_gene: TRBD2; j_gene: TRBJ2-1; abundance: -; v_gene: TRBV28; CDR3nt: TGTGCCAGCATCAGGGCCGGGACTAACTACAATGAGCAGTTCTTC; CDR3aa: CASIRAGTNYNEQFF
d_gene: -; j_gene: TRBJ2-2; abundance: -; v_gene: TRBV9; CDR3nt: TGTGCCAGCAGCGTAGCCCTAACGGGGTTCACCGGGGAGCTGTTTTTT; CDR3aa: CASSVALTGFTGELFF
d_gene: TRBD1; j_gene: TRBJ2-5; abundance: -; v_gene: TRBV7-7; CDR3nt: TGTGCCAGCAGCTTAGGCTCAGGGGGCCAAGAGACCCAGTACTTC; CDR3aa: CASSLGSGGQETQYF
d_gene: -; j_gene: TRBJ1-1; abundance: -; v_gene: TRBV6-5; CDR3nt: TGTGCCAGCAGTGGACGGGGACCGCGTGAAGCTTTCTTT; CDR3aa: CASSGRGPREAFF
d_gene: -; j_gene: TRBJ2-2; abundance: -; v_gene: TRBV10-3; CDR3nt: TGTGCCACCGTAGACAGGGAGGTTAACACCGGGGAGCTGTTTTTT; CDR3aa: CATVDREVNTGELFF
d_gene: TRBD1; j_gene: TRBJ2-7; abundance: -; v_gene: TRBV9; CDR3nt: TGTGCCAGCAGCACGGGACAGGGAATTTCCTACGAGCAGTACTTC; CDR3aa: CASSTGQGISYEQYF
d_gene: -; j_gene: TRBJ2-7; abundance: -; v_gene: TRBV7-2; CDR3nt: TGTGCCAGCAGCCGTACTAGAAACTACGAGCAGTACTTC; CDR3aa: CASSRTRNYEQYF
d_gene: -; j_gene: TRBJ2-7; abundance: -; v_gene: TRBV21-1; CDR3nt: TGTGCCAGCAGGTACAACGCGTATTCTCAGTACTTC; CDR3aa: CASRYNAYSQYF
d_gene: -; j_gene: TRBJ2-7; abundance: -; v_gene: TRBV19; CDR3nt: TGTGCCAGTAGTATTGGGACCAGCTCCTACGAGCAGTACTTC; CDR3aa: CASSIGTSSYEQYF
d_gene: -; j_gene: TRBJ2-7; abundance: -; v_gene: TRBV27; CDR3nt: TGTGCCAGCAGTTTATGGGGGGCGGACGAGCAGTACTTC; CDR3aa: CASSLWGADEQYF
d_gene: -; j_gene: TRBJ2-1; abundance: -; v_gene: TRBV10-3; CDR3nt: TGTGCCATCAGTGAGACCCCCCCAACTAGCACATTCGGTGAGCAGTTCTTC; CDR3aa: CAISETPPTSTFGEQFF
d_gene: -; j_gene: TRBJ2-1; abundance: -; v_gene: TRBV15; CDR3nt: TGTGCCACCAGCCGAGGGATTAGAGATGGCAATGAGCAGTTCTTC; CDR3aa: CATSRGIRDGNEQFF
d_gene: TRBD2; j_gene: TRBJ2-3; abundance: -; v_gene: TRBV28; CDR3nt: TGTGCCAGCAGAGCGGGAGGGCCTATGACAGATACGCAGTATTTT; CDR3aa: CASRAGGPMTDTQYF
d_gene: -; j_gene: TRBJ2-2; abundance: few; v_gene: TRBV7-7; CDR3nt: TGTGCCAGCAGCTTAGGGGGCAGTAACACCGGGGAGCTGTTTTTT; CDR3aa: CASSLGGSNTGELFF
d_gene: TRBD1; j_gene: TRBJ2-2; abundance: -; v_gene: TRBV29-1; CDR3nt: TGCAGCGTCCGCAGACAGGGGACCACCGGGGAGCTGTTTTTT; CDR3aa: CSVRRQGTTGELFF
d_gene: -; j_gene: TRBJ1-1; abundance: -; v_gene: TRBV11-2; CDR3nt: TGTGCCAGCAGCTCAAACCAGGGCGGGGGCACTGAAGCTTTCTTT; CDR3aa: CASSSNQGGGTEAFF
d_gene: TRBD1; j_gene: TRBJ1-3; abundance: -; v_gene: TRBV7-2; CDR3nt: TGTGCCAGCAGCTTAGTGACAGGGACTGGAAACACCATATATTTT; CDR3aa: CASSLVTGTGNTIYF
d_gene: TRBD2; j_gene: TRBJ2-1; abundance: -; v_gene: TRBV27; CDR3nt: TGTGCCAGCAGCCTAGGGGTAGCGGGAGTGTGGTACAATGAGCAGTTCTTC; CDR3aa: CASSLGVAGVWYNEQFF
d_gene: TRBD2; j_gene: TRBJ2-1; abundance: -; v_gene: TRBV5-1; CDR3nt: TGCGCCAGCAGCTCCTGGACTAGCGGATACAATGAGCAGTTCTTC; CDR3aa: CASSSWTSGYNEQFF
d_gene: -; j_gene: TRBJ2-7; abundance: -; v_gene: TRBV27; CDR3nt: TGTGCCACCCTCCCCGGGGGTCTCGAGCAGTACTTC; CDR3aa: CATLPGGLEQYF
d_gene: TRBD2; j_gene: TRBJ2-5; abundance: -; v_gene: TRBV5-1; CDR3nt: TGCGCCAGCAGGGTTACCGGGACTAGCCAAGAGACCCAGTACTTC; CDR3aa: CASRVTGTSQETQYF
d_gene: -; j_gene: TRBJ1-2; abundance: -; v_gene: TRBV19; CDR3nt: TGTGCCACCGAAGGGCTGGGACCTAACTATGGCTACACCTTC; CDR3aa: CATEGLGPNYGYTF
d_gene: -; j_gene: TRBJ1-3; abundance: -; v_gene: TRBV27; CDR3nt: TGTGCCAGCAGTTTGCGGTTTACTGGAAACACCATATATTTT; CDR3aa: CASSLRFTGNTIYF
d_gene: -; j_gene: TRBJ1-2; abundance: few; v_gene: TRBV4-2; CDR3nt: TGTGCCAGCAGCCCCGGGACGGGTGATGGCTACACCTTC; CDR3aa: CASSPGTGDGYTF
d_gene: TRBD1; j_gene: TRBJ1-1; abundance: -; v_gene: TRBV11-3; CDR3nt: TGTGCCAGCAGCGTCGGACAGGGGAACACTGAAGCTTTCTTT; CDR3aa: CASSVGQGNTEAFF
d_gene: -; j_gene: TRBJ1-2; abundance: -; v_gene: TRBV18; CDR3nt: TGTGCCACCTCCGGAGACACTAACTATGGCTACACCTTC; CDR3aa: CATSGDTNYGYTF
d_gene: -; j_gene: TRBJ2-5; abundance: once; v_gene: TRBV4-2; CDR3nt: TGTGCCAGCAGCCAAGAGCCGACCAAGAGGAAGACCCAGTACTTC; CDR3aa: CASSQEPTKRKTQYF
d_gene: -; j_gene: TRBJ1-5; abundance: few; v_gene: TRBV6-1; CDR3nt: TGTGCCAGCAGACAACAGGGAGTGTTTCATCAGCCCCAGCATTTT; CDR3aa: CASRQQGVFHQPQHF
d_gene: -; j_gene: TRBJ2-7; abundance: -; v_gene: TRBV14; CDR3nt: TGTGCCAGCAGCCAAGCAGGGTCGTTGGTGCAGTACTTC; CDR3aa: CASSQAGSLVQYF
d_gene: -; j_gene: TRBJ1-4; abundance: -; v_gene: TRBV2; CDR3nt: TGTGCCAGCAGTGTTGACAGGATGGAAAAACTGTTTTTT; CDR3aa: CASSVDRMEKLFF
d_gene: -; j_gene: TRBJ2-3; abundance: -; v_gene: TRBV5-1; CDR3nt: TGCGCCAGCAGCTTGGTGGCTCAGAACACAGATACGCAGTATTTT; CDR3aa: CASSLVAQNTDTQYF
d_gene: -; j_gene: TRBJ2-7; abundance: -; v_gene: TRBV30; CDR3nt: TGTGCCTGGAGTGGAGGGCCGAGAGAGCAGTACTTC; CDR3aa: CAWSGGPREQYF
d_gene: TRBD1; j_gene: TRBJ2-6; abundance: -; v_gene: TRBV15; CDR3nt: TGTGCCACCAGCAGAGATCAGGGGGCTGGGGCCAACGTCCTGACTTTC; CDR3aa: CATSRDQGAGANVLTF
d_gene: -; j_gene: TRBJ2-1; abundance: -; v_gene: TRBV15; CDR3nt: TGTGCCACCAGCAGAGCCCCCGGCGACGCCTACAATGAGCAGTTCTTC; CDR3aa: CATSRAPGDAYNEQFF
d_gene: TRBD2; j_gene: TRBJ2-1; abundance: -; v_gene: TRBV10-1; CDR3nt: TGCGCCAGCAGTGAGGCTAGCGGCTACAATGAGCAGTTCTTC; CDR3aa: CASSEASGYNEQFF
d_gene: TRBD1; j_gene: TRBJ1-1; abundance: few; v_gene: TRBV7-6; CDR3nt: TGTGCCAGCAGCCCCCGGGACAGGGGCATGAACACTGAAGCTTTCTTT; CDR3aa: CASSPRDRGMNTEAFF
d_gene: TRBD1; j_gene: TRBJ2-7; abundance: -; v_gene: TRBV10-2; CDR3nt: TGCGCCAGCAGTGAGCCTTCCCTCTTACAGGGGGCTACCTACGAGCAGTACTTC; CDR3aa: CASSEPSLLQGATYEQYF
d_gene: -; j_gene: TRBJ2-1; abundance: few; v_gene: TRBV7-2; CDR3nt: TGTGCCAGCAGCTTACGTGTGGGGCAGGGATACAATGAGCAGTTCTTC; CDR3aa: CASSLRVGQGYNEQFF